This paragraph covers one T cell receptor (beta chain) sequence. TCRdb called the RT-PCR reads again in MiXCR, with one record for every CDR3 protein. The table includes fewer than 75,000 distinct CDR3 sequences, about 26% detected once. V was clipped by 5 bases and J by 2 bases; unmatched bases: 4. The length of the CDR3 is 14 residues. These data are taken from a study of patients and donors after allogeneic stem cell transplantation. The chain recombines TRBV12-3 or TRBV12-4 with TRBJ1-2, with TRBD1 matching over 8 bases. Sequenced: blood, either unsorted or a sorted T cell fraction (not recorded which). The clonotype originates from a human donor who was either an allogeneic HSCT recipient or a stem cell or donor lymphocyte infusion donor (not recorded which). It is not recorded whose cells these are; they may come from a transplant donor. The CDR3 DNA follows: TGTGCCAGCAGTATCCGGGACAGGAACTATGGCTACACCTTC. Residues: CASSIRDRNYGYTF.